One sample yielded the 30 T cell receptor beta chains listed below, sequenced in a study of blood T cell repertoires in COVID-19. Measured with immunoSEQ multiplex PCR; TCRdb has only the in-frame clones, and not every one. The data hold about 210,000 clones, with roughly 80% observed a single time. Input material: peripheral blood. Source of these receptors: an elderly woman with COVID-19, enrolled during active disease.

This clone was counted between two and nine times. The V and J genes are TRBV6-6 and TRBJ1-1; 9 bases are a match to TRBD1. The CDR3 is 13 amino acids. CDR1 MNHNY and CDR2 SVGAGI come from the germline V gene (reference sequence). Trimming removed 9 bases from V and 4 bases from J; junction bases left unmatched: 6. The CDR3 protein is CASYRGRITEAFF. CDR3 coding DNA: TGTGCCAGTTACAGGGGGCGTATCACTGAAGCTTTCTTT.

The chain is built from TRBV9 and TRBJ2-5; D unclear. This CDR3 region has 15 residues. The germline V and J ends were trimmed by 0 bases and 5 bases, with 14 bases remaining between them. The V gene's germline CDR1 is SGDLS and CDR2 YYNGEE. CDR3 amino acids: CASSVVSGRPETQYF. CDR3 nucleotides: TGTGCCAGCAGCGTAGTATCTGGCCGCCCGGAGACCCAGTACTTC.

This chain uses TRBV28 with TRBJ2-2; TRBD1 aligns across 7 bases. CDR1 is MDHEN, CDR2 SYDVKM, per germline. Trimming removed 7 bases from V and 4 bases from J; junction bases left unmatched: 6. This CDR3 is 14 amino acids long. CDR3 sequence reads: CASKGAGGTGELFF. In DNA form, the CDR3 reads TGTGCCAGCAAGGGGGCAGGCGGCACCGGGGAGCTGTTTTTT.

The J gene is TRBJ2-3, the V gene TRBV13; 8 bases are a match to TRBD2. Trimming took 6 bases from V and 1 from J; bases not matched to a gene: 15. Germline V gene data show CDR1 as PRHDT and CDR2 as FYEKMQ (reference sequence). This CDR3 region has 18 residues. The CDR3 nucleotides are TGTGCCAGCAGTTACTTAGCGGGGAGCCAGGCGGGCACAGATACGCAGTATTTT. This translates into CASSYLAGSQAGTDTQYF.

J is TRBJ1-6 and V is TRBV2; the D gene is possibly TRBD1 (6 bases). This CDR3 has 15 residues. V was clipped by 10 bases and J by 0 bases, with 13 bases between them. CDR1 is SNHLY, CDR2 FYNNEI, per germline. DNA for the CDR3: TGTGCCAAGTCCCAGGGGAGCTCCTATAATTCACCCCTCCACTTT. Protein: CAKSQGSSYNSPLHF. Based on the CDR3 plus reference TRBV2 and TRBJ1-6, the full variable domain is EPEVTQTPSHQVTQMGQEVILRCVPISNHLYFYWYRQILGQKVEFLVSFYNNEISEKSEIFDDQFSVERPDGSNFTLKIRSTKLEDSAMYFCAKSQGSSYNSPLHFGNGTRLTVT.

The V call is TRBV2, the J call TRBJ1-2; 8 nucleotides align to TRBD1. Losses at the gene ends were 7 bases for V and 4 bases for J; bases not matched to a gene: 11. The germline gives CDR1 SNHLY, CDR2 FYNNEI. This CDR3 is built from 15 residues. The chain's CDR3 is CASIGQGAPSYGYTF. CDR3 DNA sequence: TGTGCCAGCATCGGACAGGGCGCACCCTCCTATGGCTACACCTTC.

This chain uses TRBV5-1 with TRBJ1-3; a weak D match, TRBD1 (5 bases). Trimming took off 5 bases at V and 3 bases at J, with 12 bases between the two ends. CDR1 is SGHRS, CDR2 YFSETQ, per germline. The CDR3 is 14 residues long. The CDR3 nucleotides read TGCGCCAGCAGGATTGGGGCTGATGGAAACACCATATATTTT. Amino acid sequence: CASRIGADGNTIYF.

V is TRBV3-1 (or the pseudogene TRBV3-2) and J is TRBJ2-5, with D perhaps matching TRBD1 (6 bases). CDR3 length equals 14 residues. Germline values: CDR1 LGHDT, CDR2 YNNKEL (reference sequence). V lost 1 base to trimming and J lost 5 bases, with 11 bases between them. CDR3 bases: TGTGCCAGCAGCCAAGTGGACGGACAGGAGACCCAGTACTTC. It yields the protein CASSQVDGQETQYF.

This clone appeared a few times. The chain has TRBV19 and TRBJ1-1; no clear D. Germline-derived CDR1 and CDR2 are LNHDA and SQIVND (reference sequence). This CDR3 has 12 amino acids. V dropped 7 bases and J dropped 4 bases, with 10 bases sitting between them. CDR3 sequence reads: CASTAPGTEAFF. The CDR3 DNA sequence: TGTGCCAGTACCGCACCGGGCACTGAAGCTTTCTTT.

Of note for this clone: An end of the junction does not agree with germline; a read error may underlie this. V usage is TRBV6-1 and J usage is TRBJ2-1; 8 bases fit TRBD2. There are 18 residues in the CDR3. CDR1 and CDR2 from the germline V gene are MNHNS and SASEGT. DNA of the CDR3: TGTGCCAGCAGTCAAGCCCACCGAGGGCGGGGGGAAGGGAATGAGCAGTTCTTC. Translating gives CASSQAHRGRGEGNEQFF.

This chain links TRBV28 with TRBJ2-7, with TRBD2 matching 13 bases. Germline loops: CDR1 MDHEN, CDR2 SYDVKM. This CDR3 has 16 amino acids. Trimming cost V 5 bases and J 7 bases; bases outside gene matches: 11. For the CDR3, the DNA is TGTGCCAGCAGTCCGACCGGACTAGCGGGAGCAAGAGAGCAGTACTTC. Amino acids: CASSPTGLAGAREQYF.

J is TRBJ1-1 and V is TRBV3-1 (or the pseudogene TRBV3-2), with TRBD1 identical over 9 bases. There are 15 residues in the CDR3. Germline lookup yields CDR1 LGHDT and CDR2 YNNKEL (reference sequence). V lost 5 bases and J lost 1; bases outside the gene matches: 5. CDR3 residues: CASSVTGGKNTEAFF. CDR3 nucleotides: TGTGCCAGCAGCGTCACAGGGGGCAAGAACACTGAAGCTTTCTTT.

The chain recombines TRBV27 with TRBJ2-7; TRBD2 aligns across 7 bases. Germline-derived CDR1 and CDR2 are MNHEY and SMNVEV (reference sequence). Trimming took 5 bases from V and 2 from J; bases not matched to a gene: 12. The CDR3 extends over 16 amino acids. CDR3: CASSLSGRISTYEQYF. The DNA of the CDR3 is TGTGCCAGCAGTCTCTCCGGGAGGATCAGTACCTACGAGCAGTACTTC.

This chain uses TRBV24-1 with TRBJ2-1; D might be TRBD2 (5 bases). The length of the CDR3 is 13 residues. The germline CDR1 and CDR2 sequences are KGHDR and SFDVKD. The V and J ends lost 2 bases and 7 bases respectively, with 8 bases between them. Here the CDR3 reads CATSDSSRNEQFF. CDR3 bases: TGTGCCACCAGTGATTCTAGCAGGAATGAGCAGTTCTTC.

V and J are TRBV5-8 and TRBJ1-2, with 10 bases identical to TRBD1. The CDR3 runs to 14 residues. The V and J ends lost 4 bases and 5 bases, in that order; junction bases with no gene match: 5. Germline CDR1 SGHTS, CDR2 YDEGEE. The CDR3 DNA is TGTGCCAGCAGCCCAGGGGACAGGGGATATGGCTACACCTTC. This gives the protein CASSPGDRGYGYTF.

The CDR3: CASSSLPGDGEAFF. In DNA, the CDR3 is TGCGCCAGCAGCTCCTTACCAGGGGACGGTGAAGCTTTCTTT. The J gene is TRBJ1-1, the V gene TRBV5-1; D possibly corresponds to TRBD1 (6 bases). Trimming shortened V by 3 bases and J by 7 bases, and 16 bases separated the two germline ends. The CDR3 has 14 residues. Germline V gives CDR1 SGHRS, CDR2 YFSETQ.

The chain uses TRBV7-9 and TRBJ1-3, with TRBD1 matching 8 bases. The germline V gene has CDR1 SEHNR and CDR2 FQNEAQ (reference sequence). Unmatched junction bases numbered 13, after V lost 6 bases and J lost 0 bases. This CDR3 has 18 amino acids. CDR3 sequence: CASSYSGGAGSSGNTIYF. The CDR3 nucleotides read TGTGCCAGCAGTTACTCAGGGGGCGCAGGTTCCTCTGGAAACACCATATATTTT.

This clone showed up just a few times. Distinct nucleotide sequences in the sample also encode this CDR3. The chain carries TRBV3-1 (or the pseudogene TRBV3-2) and TRBJ2-1; 11 nucleotides agree with TRBD2. V was clipped by 4 bases and J by 4 bases; unmatched bases: 3. CDR1 is LGHDT, CDR2 YNNKEL, per germline (reference sequence). This CDR3 contains 15 residues. The CDR3 bases are TGTGCCAGCAGCCCCTTAGCGGGGGGGTACAATGAGCAGTTCTTC. This translates into CASSPLAGGYNEQFF.

The rearrangement uses TRBV27 and TRBJ1-3; 12 nucleotides align to TRBD1. The CDR3 spans 18 residues. Trimming removed 8 bases from V and 0 bases from J; junction bases left unmatched: 11. CDR1 and CDR2 (germline): MNHEY, SMNVEV (reference sequence). The CDR3 DNA follows: TGTGCCAGCCGAAAGGGGACAGGGGGCTCTTTCTCTGGAAACACCATATATTTT. Protein product: CASRKGTGGSFSGNTIYF.

This clone was detected only a few times. The J gene is TRBJ1-1, the V gene TRBV9; 7 bases line up with TRBD1. V shed 2 bases and J 4 bases; nucleotides not matched to a gene: 5. The CDR3 length is 14 residues. In germline, CDR1 is SGDLS, CDR2 YYNGEE. For the CDR3, the DNA is TGTGCCAGCAGCGTCGCGACAGGGCCCACTGAAGCTTTCTTT. Its protein is CASSVATGPTEAFF.

The gene calls are TRBV4-1 and TRBJ1-1; possible D gene TRBD1, 6 bases. Germline V lookup: CDR1 MGHRA, CDR2 YSYEKL. The CDR3 totals 16 residues. The V end was cut by 2 bases, the J end by 4 bases, with 17 bases between. CDR3 DNA sequence: TGCGCCAGCAGCCAAAACCTGGCCAGGGGCAGCACTGAAGCTTTCTTT. Protein product: CASSQNLARGSTEAFF.

This clone was observed a single time. The rearrangement uses TRBV18 and TRBJ1-1; D unclear. The CDR3 spans 13 residues. Germline loops: CDR1 KGHSH, CDR2 LQKENI. The ends were cut back, 0 bases at V and 0 bases at J, with 2 bases in the middle. This CDR3 reads CASSPPMNTEAFF. CDR3 sequence (DNA): TGTGCCAGCTCACCACCCATGAACACTGAAGCTTTCTTT.

A word on this clone: Other nucleotide sequences in the sample specify the same CDR3. The chain couples TRBV11-2 to TRBJ1-2, with D maybe TRBD1 (5 bases). This CDR3 comprises 15 residues. Germline-derived CDR1 and CDR2 are SGHAT and FQNNGV. V was clipped by 1 base and J by 2 bases, with 11 bases between them. The CDR3 sequence: CASSLVRGWNYGYTF. The CDR3 coding sequence is TGTGCCAGCAGCTTAGTGCGGGGGTGGAACTATGGCTACACCTTC.

This chain links TRBV11-2 with TRBJ1-3; D gene unclear. CDR3 size: 14 residues. The germline V and J ends were trimmed by 4 bases and 8 bases, with 15 bases remaining between them. CDR1 and CDR2 (germline): SGHAT, FQNNGV. The CDR3 DNA is TGTGCCAGCAGCTCCCCGAGTGGTAGTGACACCATATATTTT. The encoded protein is CASSSPSGSDTIYF.

A word on this clone: A read error may account for a junction end that differs from germline. Other nucleotide sequences in the sample specify the same CDR3. The chain uses TRBV11-2 and TRBJ1-1; the match to TRBD1 covers 8 bases. This CDR3 spans 15 amino acids. Germline lookup yields CDR1 SGHAT and CDR2 FQNNGV. The CDR3 DNA reads TGTGCCAGCAGCTCCAGGGACAGGATGAATACTGAAGCTTTCTTT. It encodes CASSSRDRMNTEAFF.

The rearrangement uses TRBV27 and TRBJ1-2, with a tentative D call TRBD1 (5 bases). CDR1 and CDR2 from the germline V gene are MNHEY and SMNVEV (reference sequence). This CDR3 comprises 14 residues. The V end was cut by 5 bases, the J end by 1 base, with 11 bases between. The CDR3 nucleotides read TGTGCCAGCAGTGCCCTCGACAGTAACTATGGCTACACCTTC. Translation gives CASSALDSNYGYTF.

The chain recombines TRBV5-1 with TRBJ2-7; D is unresolved. Germline lookup yields CDR1 SGHRS and CDR2 YFSETQ. V lost 2 bases and J lost 0, with 9 bases in between. The CDR3 has 14 amino acids. CDR3 sequence: CASSLTQNSYEQYF. The CDR3 nucleotides are TGCGCCAGCAGCTTAACACAAAACTCCTACGAGCAGTACTTC.

J is TRBJ1-2 and V is TRBV11-2; unclear D gene. The CDR3 sequence is 13 residues long. Germline V gene data show CDR1 as SGHAT and CDR2 as FQNNGV. V was pared by 0 bases and J by 6 bases, with 8 bases between. DNA for the CDR3: TGTGCCAGCAGCTTAGACCCGGGGAATGGCTACACCTTC. It is translated as CASSLDPGNGYTF.

The V and J genes are TRBV5-1 and TRBJ2-6, with D hard to call. This CDR3 has 14 residues. Germline CDR1 reads SGHRS; CDR2 reads YFSETQ. Deletions cut 2 bases from V and 2 bases from J, with 5 bases between. This chain's CDR3 is CASSFRAGANVLTF. The DNA of the CDR3 is TGCGCCAGCAGCTTCCGGGCTGGGGCCAACGTCCTGACTTTC.

The V gene is TRBV28, the J gene TRBJ1-6, with TRBD1 as a possible D gene (6 bases). Germline CDR1 is MDHEN and CDR2 is SYDVKM. This CDR3 has 14 residues. Trimming stripped 5 bases from V and 10 bases from J, with 15 bases between. In DNA, the CDR3 is TGTGCCAGCAGTCTGGGACAACTCAGGTCACCCCTCCACTTT. Its translation: CASSLGQLRSPLHF. The entire variable domain, with the rest obtained from reference TRBV28 and TRBJ1-6, is as follows: DVKVTQSSRYLVKRTGEKVFLECVQDMDHENMFWYRQDPGLGLRLIYFSYDVKMKEKGDIPEGYSVSREKKERFSLILESASTNQTSMYLCASSLGQLRSPLHFGNGTRLTVT.